This TCR beta chain was identified in a study of Tregs in tolerant kidney transplant recipients. The overall study: Related graft donors supplied nonmyeloablative bone marrow transplants, and mixed chimerism was transient.

The CDR3 is 14 amino acids. The V end lost 0 bases, the J end lost 8 bases, and 12 bases lay between the germline ends. Germline CDR1 is SGHRS and CDR2 is YFSETQ. Sequenced by immunoSEQ multiplex PCR; TCRdb stores in-frame clones only, minus some. The table records tens of thousands of clones, 93% of them present only once. Concerning this clone: The antigen remains unidentified.

Study-level findings and limits: Tregs expanded with activated donor B cells seemed most donor-specific.

The receptor was derived from a human donor who received a combined kidney and bone marrow transplant. The input for sequencing was CD4+ T cells from blood, taken before the transplant. The V gene is TRBV5-1, the J gene TRBJ2-1, with D possibly matching TRBD2 (7 bases). The CDR3 region has the DNA TGCGCCAGCAGCTTGGGAGGGGGGGTTGATGAGCAGTTCTTC. Amino acids: CASSLGGGVDEQFF.